Listed here is a single T cell receptor (beta chain). No antigen is known for it. These data are taken from a study of CXCR3-negative and CXCR3-positive naive CD8 T cells. Study-wide results and limits: The majority of assays used fresh PBMCs, and CXCR3 expression partially decreased after cryopreservation.

In germline, CDR1 is SGHVS, CDR2 FNYEAQ. CDR3 length equals 18 residues. TRB cDNA libraries were made by UMI-labeled 5' RACE. TCRdb re-called the 5' RACE reads; one entry per CDR3 protein, DNA not given. The sample table includes about 57,000 distinct CDR3 sequences. The TCR originated in a human donor in good health. Some clones in this sample may be carry-over from other donors' samples. J is TRBJ2-3 and V is TRBV7-6; without DNA, the TCRdb call of TRBD2 cannot be checked. Sequencing used memory CD8+ T cells from blood. The CDR3 spells CASSSRATSGSLTDTQYF. Filled out from reference TRBV7-6 and TRBJ2-3, the complete variable domain reads GAGVSQSPRYKVTKRGQDVALRCDPISGHVSLYWYRQALGQGPEFLTYFNYEAQQDKSGLPNDRFSAERPEGSISTLTIQRTEQRDSAMYRCASSSRATSGSLTDTQYFGPGTRLTVL.